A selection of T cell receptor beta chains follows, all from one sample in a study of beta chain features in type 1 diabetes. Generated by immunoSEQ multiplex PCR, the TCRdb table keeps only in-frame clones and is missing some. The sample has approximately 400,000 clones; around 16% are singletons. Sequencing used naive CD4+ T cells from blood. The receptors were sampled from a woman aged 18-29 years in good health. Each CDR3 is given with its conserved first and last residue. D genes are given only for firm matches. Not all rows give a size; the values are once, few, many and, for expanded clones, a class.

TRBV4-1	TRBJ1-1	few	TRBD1	CASSLSGTGDTEAFF	TGCGCCAGCAGCCTTTCCGGGACAGGGGACACTGAAGCTTTCTTT
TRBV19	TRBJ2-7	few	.	CASSPNLPPYEQYF	TGTGCCAGTAGTCCTAATCTTCCTCCCTACGAGCAGTACTTC
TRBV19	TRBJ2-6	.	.	CATDTRARAGANVLTF	TGTGCCACCGACACTAGGGCCCGAGCTGGGGCCAACGTCCTGACTTTC
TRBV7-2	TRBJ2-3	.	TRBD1	CASSNRLQGITDTQYF	TGTGCCAGCAGCAACAGACTACAGGGGATCACAGATACGCAGTATTTT
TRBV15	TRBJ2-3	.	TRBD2	CATSKGLAGGSDTQYF	TGTGCCACCAGCAAGGGACTAGCGGGAGGGTCTGATACGCAGTATTTT
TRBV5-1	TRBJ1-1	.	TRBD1	CASSAGIVQGKNTEAFF	TGCGCCAGCAGCGCTGGGATCGTACAGGGGAAGAACACTGAAGCTTTCTTT
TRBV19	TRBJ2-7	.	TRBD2	CASSISLAGVYEQYF	TGTGCCAGTAGTATCTCGCTAGCGGGAGTCTACGAGCAGTACTTC
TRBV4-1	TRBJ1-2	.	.	CASSQAQSNYGYTF	TGCGCCAGCAGCCAAGCACAGTCTAACTATGGCTACACCTTC
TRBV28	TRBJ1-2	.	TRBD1	CASSLDRADGYTF	TGTGCCAGCAGTTTAGACAGGGCGGATGGCTACACCTTC
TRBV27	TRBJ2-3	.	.	CASSVPGANTQYF	TGTGCCAGCAGTGTCCCAGGGGCGAATACGCAGTATTTT
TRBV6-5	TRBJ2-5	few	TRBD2	CASSYSGGSGVETQYF	TGTGCCAGCAGTTACTCGGGAGGGTCTGGGGTGGAGACCCAGTACTTC
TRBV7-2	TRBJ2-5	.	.	CASSLRGYQETQYF	TGTGCCAGCAGCTTACGGGGGTACCAAGAGACCCAGTACTTC
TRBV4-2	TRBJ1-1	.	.	CASSPRWNTEAFF	TGTGCCAGCAGCCCCAGATGGAACACTGAAGCTTTCTTT
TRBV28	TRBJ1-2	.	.	CASRTAGPLYGYTF	TGTGCCAGCAGGACGGCAGGCCCCCTCTATGGCTACACCTTC
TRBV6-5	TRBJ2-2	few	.	CASVVRANTGELFF	TGTGCCAGCGTAGTTAGAGCGAACACCGGGGAGCTGTTTTTT
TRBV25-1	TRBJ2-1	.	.	CASSEVPGRTIGDEQFF	TGTGCCAGCAGTGAAGTCCCCGGGAGAACGATTGGGGATGAGCAGTTCTTC
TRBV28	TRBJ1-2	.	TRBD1	CASSWGQGAYYGYTF	TGTGCCAGCAGCTGGGGACAGGGGGCCTACTATGGCTACACCTTC
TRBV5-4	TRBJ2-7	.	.	CASSTDRLYEQYF	TGTGCCAGCAGCACAGACAGGCTTTACGAGCAGTACTTC
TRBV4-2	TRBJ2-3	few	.	CASSPLEAGSTDTQYF	TGTGCCAGCAGTCCCCTTGAGGCGGGAAGCACAGATACGCAGTATTTT
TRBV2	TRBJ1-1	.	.	CASRPREVLNTEAFF	TGTGCCAGCAGACCGAGGGAAGTCCTAAACACTGAAGCTTTCTTT
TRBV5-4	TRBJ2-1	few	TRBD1	CASSKGQHSYNEQFF	TGTGCCAGCAGCAAGGGACAGCACTCCTACAATGAGCAGTTCTTC